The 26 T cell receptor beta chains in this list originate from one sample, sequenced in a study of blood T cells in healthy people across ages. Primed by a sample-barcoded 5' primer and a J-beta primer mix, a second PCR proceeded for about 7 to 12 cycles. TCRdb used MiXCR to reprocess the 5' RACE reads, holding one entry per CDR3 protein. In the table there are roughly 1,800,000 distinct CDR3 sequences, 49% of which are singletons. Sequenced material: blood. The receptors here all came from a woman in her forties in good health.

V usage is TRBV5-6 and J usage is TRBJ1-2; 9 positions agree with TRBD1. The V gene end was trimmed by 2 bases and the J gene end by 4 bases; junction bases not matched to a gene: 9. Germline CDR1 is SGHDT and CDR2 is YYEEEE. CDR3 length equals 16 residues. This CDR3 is CASSFVDRGFSYGYTF. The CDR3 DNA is TGTGCCAGCAGCTTTGTTGACAGGGGGTTTTCCTATGGCTACACCTTC. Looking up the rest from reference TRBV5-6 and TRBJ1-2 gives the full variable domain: DAGVTQSPTHLIKTRGQQVTLRCSPKSGHDTVSWYQQALGQGPQFIFQYYEEEERQRGNFPDRFSGHQFPNYSSELNVNALLLGDSALYLCASSFVDRGFSYGYTFGSGTRLTVV.

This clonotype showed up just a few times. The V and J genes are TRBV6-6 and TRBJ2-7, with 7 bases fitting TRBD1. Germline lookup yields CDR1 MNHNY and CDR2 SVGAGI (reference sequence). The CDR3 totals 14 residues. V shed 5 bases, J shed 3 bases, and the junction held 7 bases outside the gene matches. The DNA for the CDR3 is TGTGCCAGCAGTCCACAGGGGCGTTACTACGAGCAGTACTTC. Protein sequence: CASSPQGRYYEQYF.

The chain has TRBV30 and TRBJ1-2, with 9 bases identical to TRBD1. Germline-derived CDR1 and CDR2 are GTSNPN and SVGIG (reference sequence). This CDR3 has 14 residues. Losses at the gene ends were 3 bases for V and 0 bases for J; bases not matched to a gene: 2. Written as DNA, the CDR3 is TGTGCCTGGAGCCGGACAGGGGCTAACTATGGCTACACCTTC. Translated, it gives CAWSRTGANYGYTF.

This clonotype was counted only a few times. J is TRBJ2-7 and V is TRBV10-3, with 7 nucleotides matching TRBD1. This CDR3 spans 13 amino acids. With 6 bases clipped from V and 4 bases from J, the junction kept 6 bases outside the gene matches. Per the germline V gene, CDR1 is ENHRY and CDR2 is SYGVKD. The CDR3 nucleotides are TGTGCCATCAGACGGGACAGTGGATACGAGCAGTACTTC. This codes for CAIRRDSGYEQYF.

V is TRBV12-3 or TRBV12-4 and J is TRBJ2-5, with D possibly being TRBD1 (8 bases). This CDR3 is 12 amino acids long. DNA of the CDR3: TGTGTCACACAGGGGGGGCAAGAGACCCAGTACTTC. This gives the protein CVTQGGQETQYF.

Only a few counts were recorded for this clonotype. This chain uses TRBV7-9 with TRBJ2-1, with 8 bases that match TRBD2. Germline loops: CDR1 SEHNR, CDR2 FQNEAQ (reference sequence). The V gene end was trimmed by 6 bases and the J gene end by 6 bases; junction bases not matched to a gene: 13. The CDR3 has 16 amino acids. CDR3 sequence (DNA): TGTGCCAGCAGACCGCCCGGGGGGGTGTCGTTCAATGAGCAGTTCTTC. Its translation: CASRPPGGVSFNEQFF.

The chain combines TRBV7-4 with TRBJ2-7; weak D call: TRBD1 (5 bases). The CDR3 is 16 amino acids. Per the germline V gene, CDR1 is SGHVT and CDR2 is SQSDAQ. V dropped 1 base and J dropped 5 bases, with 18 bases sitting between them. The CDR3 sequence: CASSLDGRQGSDEQYF. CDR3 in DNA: TGTGCCAGCAGCTTAGACGGGCGTCAGGGATCCGACGAGCAGTACTTC.

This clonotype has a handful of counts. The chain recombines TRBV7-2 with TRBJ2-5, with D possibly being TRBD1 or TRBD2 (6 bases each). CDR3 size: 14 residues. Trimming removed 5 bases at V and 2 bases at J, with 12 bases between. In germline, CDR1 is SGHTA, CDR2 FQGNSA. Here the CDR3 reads CASSQWGAQETQYF. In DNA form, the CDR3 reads TGTGCCAGCAGCCAATGGGGGGCTCAAGAGACCCAGTACTTC.

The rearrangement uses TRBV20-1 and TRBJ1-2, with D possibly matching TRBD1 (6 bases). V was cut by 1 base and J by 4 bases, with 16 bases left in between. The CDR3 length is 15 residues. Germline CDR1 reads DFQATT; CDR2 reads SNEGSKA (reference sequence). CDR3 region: CSARGTRGVSYGYTF. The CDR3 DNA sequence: TGCAGTGCTAGAGGGACTAGGGGGGTGAGCTATGGCTACACCTTC.

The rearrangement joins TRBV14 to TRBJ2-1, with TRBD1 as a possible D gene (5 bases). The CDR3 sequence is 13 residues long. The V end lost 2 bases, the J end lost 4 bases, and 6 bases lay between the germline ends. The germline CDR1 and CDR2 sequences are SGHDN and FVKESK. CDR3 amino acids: CASSQYRYNEQFF. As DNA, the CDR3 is TGTGCCAGCAGCCAATACAGGTACAATGAGCAGTTCTTC.

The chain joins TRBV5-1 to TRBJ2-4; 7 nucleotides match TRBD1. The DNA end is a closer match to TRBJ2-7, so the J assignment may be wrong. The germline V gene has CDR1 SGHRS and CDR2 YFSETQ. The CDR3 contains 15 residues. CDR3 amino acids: CASSLEETGFDEQYF. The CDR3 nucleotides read TGCGCCAGCAGCTTGGAAGAGACAGGGTTCGACGAGCAGTACTTC.

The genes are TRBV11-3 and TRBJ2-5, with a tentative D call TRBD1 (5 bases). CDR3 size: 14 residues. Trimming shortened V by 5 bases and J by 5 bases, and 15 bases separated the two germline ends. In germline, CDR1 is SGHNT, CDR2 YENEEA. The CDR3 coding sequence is TGTGCCAGCAGCCCAGATGGGGCCCGTGAGACCCAGTACTTC. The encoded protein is CASSPDGARETQYF. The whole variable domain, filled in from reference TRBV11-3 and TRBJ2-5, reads EAGVVQSPRYKIIEKKQPVAFWCNPISGHNTLYWYLQNLGQGPELLIRYENEEAVDDSQLPKDRFSAERLKGVDSTLKIQPAELGDSAVYLCASSPDGARETQYFGPGTRLLVL.

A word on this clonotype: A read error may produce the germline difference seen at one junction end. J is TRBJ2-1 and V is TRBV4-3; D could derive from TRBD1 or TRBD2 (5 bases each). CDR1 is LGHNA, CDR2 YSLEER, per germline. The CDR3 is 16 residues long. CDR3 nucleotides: TGCGCCAGCAGCCAGAGGGACGGCAGCTCCTACAATGAGCGGTTCTTC. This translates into CASSQRDGSSYNERFF.

CDR3 sequence reads: CASSEGPLGGYTF. CDR3 nucleotides: TGTGCCAGCAGTGAGGGCCCTTTAGGGGGCTACACCTTC. The rearrangement uses TRBV6-1 and TRBJ1-2; D not certain. Germline V lookup: CDR1 MNHNS, CDR2 SASEGT. V was shortened by 3 bases and J by 8 bases, with 13 bases between the two germline ends. The CDR3 is made up of 13 amino acids.

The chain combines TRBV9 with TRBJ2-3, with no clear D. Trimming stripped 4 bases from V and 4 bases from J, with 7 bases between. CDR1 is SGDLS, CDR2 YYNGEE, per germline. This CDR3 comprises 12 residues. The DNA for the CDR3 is TGTGCCAGCAGCTCCATCCCAGATACGCAGTATTTT. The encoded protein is CASSSIPDTQYF.

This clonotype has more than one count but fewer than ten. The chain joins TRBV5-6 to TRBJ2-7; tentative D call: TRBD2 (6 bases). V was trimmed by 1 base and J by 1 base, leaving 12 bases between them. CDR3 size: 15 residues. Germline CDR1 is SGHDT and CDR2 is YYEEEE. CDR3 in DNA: TGTGCCAGCAGCTTGACCGGGGGTAGGTCCTACGAGCAGTACTTC. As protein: CASSLTGGRSYEQYF. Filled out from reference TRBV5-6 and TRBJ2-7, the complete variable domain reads DAGVTQSPTHLIKTRGQQVTLRCSPKSGHDTVSWYQQALGQGPQFIFQYYEEEERQRGNFPDRFSGHQFPNYSSELNVNALLLGDSALYLCASSLTGGRSYEQYFGPGTRLTVT.

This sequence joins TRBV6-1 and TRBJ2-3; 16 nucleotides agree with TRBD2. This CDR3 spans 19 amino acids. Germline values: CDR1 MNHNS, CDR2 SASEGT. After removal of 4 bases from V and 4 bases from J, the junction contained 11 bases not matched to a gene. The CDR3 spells CASSAVGTSGGATPDTQYF. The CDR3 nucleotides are TGTGCCAGCAGTGCCGTCGGGACTAGCGGGGGGGCCACCCCAGATACGCAGTATTTT.

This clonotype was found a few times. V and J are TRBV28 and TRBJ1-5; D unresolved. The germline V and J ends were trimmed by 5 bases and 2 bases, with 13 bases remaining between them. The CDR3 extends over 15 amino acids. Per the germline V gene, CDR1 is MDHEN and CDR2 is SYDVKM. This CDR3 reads CASSSWRVGNQPQHF. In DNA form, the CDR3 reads TGTGCCAGCAGTAGCTGGAGGGTCGGCAATCAGCCCCAGCATTTT.

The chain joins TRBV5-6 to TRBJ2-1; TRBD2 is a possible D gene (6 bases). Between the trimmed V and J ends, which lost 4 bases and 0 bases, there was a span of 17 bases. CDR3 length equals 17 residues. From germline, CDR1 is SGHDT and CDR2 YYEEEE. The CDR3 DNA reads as TGTGCCAGCAGCCAACTCCCTAGCGACAGCTCCTACAATGAGCAGTTCTTC. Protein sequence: CASSQLPSDSSYNEQFF.

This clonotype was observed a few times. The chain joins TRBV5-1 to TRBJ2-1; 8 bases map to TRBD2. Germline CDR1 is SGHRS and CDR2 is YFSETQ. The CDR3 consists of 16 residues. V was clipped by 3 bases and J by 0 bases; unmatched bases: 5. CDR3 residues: CASSWVAGSSYNEQFF. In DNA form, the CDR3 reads TGCGCCAGCAGCTGGGTAGCGGGGAGCTCCTACAATGAGCAGTTCTTC.

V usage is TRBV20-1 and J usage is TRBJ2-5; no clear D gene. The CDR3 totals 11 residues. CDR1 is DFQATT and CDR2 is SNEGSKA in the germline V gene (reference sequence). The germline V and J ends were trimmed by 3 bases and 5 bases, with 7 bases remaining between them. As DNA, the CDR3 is TGCAGTGCTAGGTCCCCCGAGACCCAGTACTTC. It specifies CSARSPETQYF.

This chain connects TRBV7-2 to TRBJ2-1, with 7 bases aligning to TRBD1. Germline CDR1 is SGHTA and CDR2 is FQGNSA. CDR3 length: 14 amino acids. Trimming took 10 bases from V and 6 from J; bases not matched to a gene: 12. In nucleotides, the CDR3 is TGTGCCACCTTGTACAGGGGAAGGGCCAATGAGCAGTTCTTC. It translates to CATLYRGRANEQFF.

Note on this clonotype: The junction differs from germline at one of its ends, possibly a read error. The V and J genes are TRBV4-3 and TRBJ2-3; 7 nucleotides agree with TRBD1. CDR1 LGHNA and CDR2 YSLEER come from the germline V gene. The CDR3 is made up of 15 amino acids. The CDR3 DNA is TGCGCCGGCAGCCAAAGGGACAGAGCCACAGATACGCAGTATTTT. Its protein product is CAGSQRDRATDTQYF.

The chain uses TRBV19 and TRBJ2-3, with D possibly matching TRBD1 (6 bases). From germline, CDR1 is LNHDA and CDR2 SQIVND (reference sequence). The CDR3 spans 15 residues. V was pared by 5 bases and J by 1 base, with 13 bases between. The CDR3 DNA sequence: TGTGCCAGTAGTCCCCGACAGGAGGGCACAGATACGCAGTATTTT. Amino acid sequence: CASSPRQEGTDTQYF.

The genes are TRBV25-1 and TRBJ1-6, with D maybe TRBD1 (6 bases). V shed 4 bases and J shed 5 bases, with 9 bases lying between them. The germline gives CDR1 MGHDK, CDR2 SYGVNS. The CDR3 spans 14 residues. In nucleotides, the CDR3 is TGTGCCAGCAGTGGGAGGGGGGATAATTCACCCCTCCACTTT. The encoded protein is CASSGRGDNSPLHF.

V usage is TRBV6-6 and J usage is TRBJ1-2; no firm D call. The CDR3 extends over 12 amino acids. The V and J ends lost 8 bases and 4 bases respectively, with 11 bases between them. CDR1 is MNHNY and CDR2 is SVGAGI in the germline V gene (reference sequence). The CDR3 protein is CASYMGGYGYTF. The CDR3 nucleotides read TGTGCCAGCTATATGGGTGGCTATGGCTACACCTTC.